These 21 T cell receptor beta chains were all obtained from the same sample, sequenced in a study of shared clonotypes between healthy human individuals. Here immunoSEQ multiplex PCR was the method, and the copy in TCRdb shows in-frame clones only, minus some. Of around 2.3 million clones listed, 90% to 97% are singletons. Source material: naive CD4+ T cells sorted from blood. Subset in this sample: CD45RA+ positively selected. Receptors originate from a man between 18 and 29 years old in good health.

Remarks on this clone: This CDR3 is also generated by other DNA sequences in the sample. The rearrangement uses TRBV7-2 and TRBJ2-1; D possibly corresponds to TRBD1 (5 bases). CDR1 is SGHTA and CDR2 is FQGNSA in the germline V gene. Deletions cut 1 base from V and 7 bases from J, with 8 bases between. The CDR3 covers 13 residues. The CDR3 DNA is TGTGCCAGCAGCTTAGAAAGGGGTAATGAGCAGTTCTTC. Protein: CASSLERGNEQFF.

V usage is TRBV5-1 and J usage is TRBJ1-5; D is undetermined. Trimming shortened V by 0 bases and J by 7 bases, and 8 bases separated the two germline ends. The CDR3 runs 13 residues. Per germline, CDR1 SGHRS and CDR2 YFSETQ. CDR3 nucleotides: TGCGCCAGCAGCTTGGACAGCCGGCAGCCCCAGCATTTT. Encoded protein: CASSLDSRQPQHF. Full variable domain (rest looked up from reference TRBV5-1 and TRBJ1-5): KAGVTQTPRYLIKTRGQQVTLSCSPISGHRSVSWYQQTPGQGLQFLFEYFSETQRNKGNFPGRFSGRQFSNSRSEMNVSTLELGDSALYLCASSLDSRQPQHFGDGTRLSIL.

The sample holds one count of this clone. The V and J genes are TRBV7-2 and TRBJ1-5, with D unclear. The V gene's germline CDR1 is SGHTA and CDR2 FQGNSA. The CDR3 is 14 amino acids. Trimming took off 3 bases at V and 3 bases at J, with 9 bases between the two ends. CDR3: CASSFMGYNQPQHF. The CDR3 nucleotides read TGTGCCAGCAGCTTTATGGGGTACAATCAGCCCCAGCATTTT.

The J gene is TRBJ1-2, the V gene TRBV4-1; possibly TRBD1 for D (6 bases). Trimming took off 2 bases at V and 6 bases at J, with 13 bases between the two ends. The CDR3 has 14 amino acids. Germline CDR1 and CDR2: MGHRA and YSYEKL. DNA of the CDR3: TGCGCCAGCAGCCAACCTCAGGGGATTAATGGCTACACCTTC. This encodes CASSQPQGINGYTF.

The V gene is TRBV21-1, the J gene TRBJ2-7; the table's D call TRBD1 went unverified against the DNA. TRBV21-1 is termed a pseudogene. The CDR3 has 17 amino acids. The CDR3 spells CASSILRPGQEPFEQYF. The CDR3 region has the DNA TGTGCCAGCAGCATTCTACGCCCGGGACAGGAACCTTTCGAGCAGTACTTC.

This clone was seen a single time. J is TRBJ2-7 and V is TRBV11-2; TRBD1 might be the D (5 bases). Per germline, CDR1 SGHAT and CDR2 FQNNGV. V lost 1 base and J 6 bases, leaving 7 bases between the germline ends. This CDR3 region has 12 residues. The DNA of the CDR3 is TGTGCCAGCAGCTTAGGCAGGGTCGAGCAGTACTTC. Its translation: CASSLGRVEQYF. The full variable domain, completed using reference TRBV11-2 and TRBJ2-7, is EAGVAQSPRYKIIEKRQSVAFWCNPISGHATLYWYQQILGQGPKLLIQFQNNGVVDDSQLPKDRFSAERLKGVDSTLKIQPAKLEDSAVYLCASSLGRVEQYFGPGTRLTVT.

The chain carries TRBV30 and TRBJ2-3; D possibly uses TRBD1 or TRBD2 (5 bases each). The V end was cut by 5 bases, the J end by 2 bases, with 11 bases between. The germline V gene encodes CDR1 GTSNPN and CDR2 SVGIG (reference sequence). CDR3 length: 13 amino acids. In nucleotides, the CDR3 is TGTGCCTGGGGGGGAGACAACACAGATACGCAGTATTTT. Translating it yields CAWGGDNTDTQYF.

A remark on this clone: Other nucleotide sequences from this sample produce the same CDR3. The chain has TRBV2 and TRBJ2-5; no firm D call. Germline CDR1 reads SNHLY; CDR2 reads FYNNEI. Trimming cost V 4 bases and J 1 base, with 7 bases left between them. The CDR3 consists of 13 residues. The CDR3 DNA follows: TGTGCCAGCAGTGTGGGTATCCAAGAGACCCAGTACTTC. It is translated as CASSVGIQETQYF.

This chain joins TRBV12-5 and TRBJ1-5, with D possibly matching TRBD1 (5 bases). The V end was cut by 5 bases, the J end by 1 base, with 15 bases between. CDR1 is LGHNT, CDR2 FRNRAP, per germline. This CDR3 comprises 16 residues. CDR3 region: CASGPAPGLSNQPQHF. In nucleotides, the CDR3 is TGTGCTAGTGGTCCGGCCCCAGGGTTAAGCAATCAGCCCCAGCATTTT.

The chain carries TRBV5-1 and TRBJ1-2, with D possibly TRBD1 on 6 matching bases. The CDR3 totals 14 residues. The V end was cut by 0 bases, the J end by 8 bases, with 14 bases between. Germline values: CDR1 SGHRS, CDR2 YFSETQ. CDR3 amino acids: CASSLEGQGRGYTF. CDR3 coding DNA: TGCGCCAGCAGCTTGGAGGGCCAGGGGCGAGGCTACACCTTC. The full variable domain, rest sourced from reference TRBV5-1 and TRBJ1-2, is KAGVTQTPRYLIKTRGQQVTLSCSPISGHRSVSWYQQTPGQGLQFLFEYFSETQRNKGNFPGRFSGRQFSNSRSEMNVSTLELGDSALYLCASSLEGQGRGYTFGSGTRLTVV.

V is TRBV28 and J is TRBJ1-5; TRBD1 might be the D (6 bases). V lost 6 bases and J 3 bases, leaving 12 bases between the germline ends. The V gene's germline CDR1 is MDHEN and CDR2 SYDVKM. The CDR3 totals 14 residues. Here the CDR3 reads CASRKAGVNQPQHF. For the CDR3, the DNA is TGTGCCAGCAGGAAGGCAGGGGTCAATCAGCCCCAGCATTTT. The full variable domain, rest sourced from reference TRBV28 and TRBJ1-5, is DVKVTQSSRYLVKRTGEKVFLECVQDMDHENMFWYRQDPGLGLRLIYFSYDVKMKEKGDIPEGYSVSREKKERFSLILESASTNQTSMYLCASRKAGVNQPQHFGDGTRLSIL.

The gene calls are TRBV5-4 and TRBJ2-1, with D possibly TRBD2 on 7 matching bases. This CDR3 comprises 14 residues. Germline lookup yields CDR1 SGHNT and CDR2 YYREEE (reference sequence). The V and J ends lost 0 bases and 11 bases respectively, with 15 bases between them. In nucleotides, the CDR3 is TGTGCCAGCAGCTTGGTTAGTGAGCGGGACAAGCAGTTCTTC. This gives the protein CASSLVSERDKQFF.

The chain joins TRBV7-9 to TRBJ1-2; perhaps TRBD1 as D (6 bases). Trimming took off 2 bases at V and 4 bases at J, with 17 bases between the two ends. CDR3 length: 16 residues. Germline CDR1 SEHNR, CDR2 FQNEAQ (reference sequence). The CDR3 coding sequence is TGTGCCAGCAGCTTACGGGGGCAGCAGAACATCTATGGCTACACCTTC. This sequence encodes CASSLRGQQNIYGYTF.

This rearrangement joins TRBV9 to TRBJ1-6, with 8 nucleotides matching TRBD1. The CDR3 runs to 16 residues. Germline V gene data show CDR1 as SGDLS and CDR2 as YYNGEE. The V gene end was trimmed by 3 bases and the J gene end by 8 bases; junction bases not matched to a gene: 10. CDR3 loop: CASSAYNGQGYSPLHF. The CDR3 nucleotides are TGTGCCAGCAGCGCCTATAACGGACAGGGCTATTCACCCCTCCACTTT. Complete variable domain (other parts from reference TRBV9 and TRBJ1-6): DSGVTQTPKHLITATGQRVTLRCSPRSGDLSVYWYQQSLDQGLQFLIQYYNGEERAKGNILERFSAQQFPDLHSELNLSSLELGDSALYFCASSAYNGQGYSPLHFGNGTRLTVT.

This chain uses TRBV5-8 with TRBJ1-1; D is uncertain. V was shortened by 1 base and J by 7 bases, with 8 bases between the two germline ends. Germline assignment: CDR1 SGHTS and CDR2 YDEGEE. CDR3 length equals 12 residues. The CDR3 DNA reads TGTGCCAGCAGCTTGTCCGGATTTGAAGCTTTCTTT. As protein: CASSLSGFEAFF.

This CDR3 reads CASTQGGQQIRYEQYF. The CDR3 DNA reads TGTGCCAGCACCCAAGGGGGGCAGCAGATTAGATACGAGCAGTACTTC. The chain combines TRBV21-1 with TRBJ2-7. TRBV21-1 is described as a pseudogene. The CDR3 sequence is 16 residues long.

The DNA of the CDR3 is TGTGCCAGCAGCTTGGGACTAGCTCCGCAGTATTTT. The encoded protein is CASSLGLAPQYF. The V gene is TRBV7-9, the J gene TRBJ2-3; 9 bases are a match to TRBD2. This CDR3 is built from 12 residues. Germline loops: CDR1 SEHNR, CDR2 FQNEAQ (reference sequence). The junction had 2 bases not matched to a gene; V was cut back by 3 bases and J by 10 bases.

Comment on this clone: In the same sample, other DNA sequences code for this CDR3. The J gene is TRBJ1-5, the V gene TRBV5-6, with D tentatively TRBD1 (6 bases). Trimming shortened V by 0 bases and J by 7 bases, and 11 bases separated the two germline ends. The CDR3 consists of 14 residues. Germline CDR1 reads SGHDT; CDR2 reads YYEEEE. Written as DNA, the CDR3 is TGTGCCAGCAGCTTGGCCAGGGGAAACCAGCCCCAGCATTTT. Amino acids: CASSLARGNQPQHF.

Details on this clone: Different DNA sequences within this sample yield the same CDR3. V is TRBV30 and J is TRBJ1-1, with D hard to call. The CDR3 totals 11 residues. CDR1 is GTSNPN, CDR2 SVGIG, per germline (reference sequence). V was cut by 0 bases and J by 7 bases, with 6 bases left in between. The CDR3 nucleotides are TGTGCCTGGAGTGTACGGGGTGAAGCTTTCTTT. This encodes CAWSVRGEAFF.

Concerning this clone itself: Other DNA variants within this sample encode the same CDR3. The chain carries TRBV29-1 and TRBJ2-7, with 11 nucleotides matching TRBD1. J was trimmed by 2 bases and V by 1 base; bases with no gene match: 4. The germline gives CDR1 SQVTM, CDR2 ANQGSEA. This CDR3 is built from 15 residues. CDR3 in DNA: TGCAGCGTTGAAGGAGGGACAGGGGGGCCCTACGAGCAGTACTTC. Amino acids: CSVEGGTGGPYEQYF.

CDR3 DNA: TGTGCCAGCAGCAGCTCGAAAACGGGCACCGGGGAGCTGTTTTTT. Translation gives CASSSSKTGTGELFF. V gene TRBV6-6 combines with J gene TRBJ2-2; D call uncertain. Trimming removed 6 bases at V and 4 bases at J, with 15 bases between. The CDR3 has 15 residues. Germline V CDR1 and CDR2: MNHNY, SVGAGI (reference sequence).